These T cell receptor beta chains were read from a single sample in a study of control samples from healthy donors and cancer patients. Repertoires were generated with immunoSEQ multiplex PCR, while TCRdb's copy carries only in-frame clones and drops some. This sample has about 130,000 clones, with about 90% found just once. The sample taken for sequencing was blood. The receptor set was obtained from a man aged 18 to 29 in good health. Both conserved end residues are part of each CDR3. A D gene is named only where the DNA matches it firmly. Expanded clones get a size class; other rows say once, few or many, or leave the size out.

j_gene,abundance,v_gene,d_gene,CDR3aa,CDR3nt
TRBJ1-4,.,TRBV9,.,CASSVGGAVNEKLFF,TGTGCCAGCAGCGTAGGAGGGGCGGTAAATGAAAAACTGTTTTTT
TRBJ2-1,.,TRBV30,.,CAWSVGGAYNEQFF,TGTGCCTGGAGTGTAGGAGGGGCCTACAATGAGCAGTTCTTC
TRBJ1-1,.,TRBV4-1,.,CASNWKGGTEAFF,TGCGCCAGCAACTGGAAGGGGGGCACTGAAGCTTTCTTT
TRBJ1-5,.,TRBV27,TRBD1,CASSPYRDRLDQPQHF,TGTGCCAGCAGCCCTTACCGGGACAGATTAGATCAGCCCCAGCATTTT
TRBJ1-5,.,TRBV7-9,TRBD1,CASSLGGQRSNQPQHF,TGTGCCAGCAGCTTAGGGGGACAGCGCAGCAATCAGCCCCAGCATTTT
TRBJ2-2,.,TRBV19,.,CASSTPGAMATGELFF,TGTGCCAGTAGTACCCCAGGGGCAATGGCCACCGGGGAGCTGTTTTTT
TRBJ1-4,.,TRBV3-1/TRBV3-2,.,CASSRNRATNEKLFF,TGTGCCAGCAGCCGCAACAGGGCAACTAATGAAAAACTGTTTTTT
TRBJ1-5,.,TRBV5-1,.,CASSLSPSQPQHF,TGCGCCAGCAGCTTGTCTCCGTCTCAGCCCCAGCATTTT
TRBJ2-1,once,TRBV18,.,CASSPIDSGSLGSYNEQFF,TGTGCCAGCTCACCAATCGACAGCGGATCATTAGGCTCCTACAATGAGCAGTTCTTC
TRBJ1-2,.,TRBV28,.,CASSFTGRYGYTF,TGTGCCAGCAGTTTCACGGGGCGCTATGGCTACACCTTC
TRBJ2-5,.,TRBV5-6,.,CASSLTETQYF,TGTGCCAGCAGCCTGACGGAGACCCAGTACTTC
TRBJ2-7,.,TRBV27,TRBD2,CASSFREGTYEQYF,TGTGCCAGCAGTTTTCGGGAGGGGACCTACGAGCAGTACTTC
TRBJ1-1,.,TRBV2,.,CASSEKGSTEAFF,TGTGCCAGCAGTGAGAAGGGTAGCACTGAAGCTTTCTTT
TRBJ1-5,.,TRBV2,TRBD1,CASIGQGQRQPQHF,TGTGCCAGCATCGGACAGGGGCAACGACAGCCCCAGCATTTT
TRBJ2-2,.,TRBV6-4,.,CASSEGLDAGELFF,TGTGCCAGCAGTGAGGGGCTGGACGCCGGGGAGCTGTTTTTT
TRBJ1-6,.,TRBV27,TRBD1,CASSLARRGQRNSPLHF,TGTGCCAGCAGTTTAGCCCGCCGGGGACAGCGGAATTCACCCCTCCACTTT
TRBJ1-1,.,TRBV4-3,.,CASSQELRHEAFF,TGCGCCAGCAGCCAAGAACTGAGACATGAAGCTTTCTTT
TRBJ2-3,.,TRBV7-2,.,CASSLGLSTDTQYF,TGTGCCAGCAGCTTAGGGCTCAGCACAGATACGCAGTATTTT
TRBJ2-3,.,TRBV2,.,CASSDGALAGNTQYF,TGTGCCAGCAGTGACGGGGCTCTAGCAGGGAATACGCAGTATTTT
TRBJ2-1,.,TRBV10-3,TRBD2,CAISAGTSGGYNEQFF,TGTGCCATCAGTGCGGGGACTAGCGGTGGCTACAATGAGCAGTTCTTC
TRBJ2-2,.,TRBV7-9,TRBD2,CASIGLAGPGELFF,TGTGCCAGCATTGGACTAGCGGGCCCCGGGGAGCTGTTTTTT